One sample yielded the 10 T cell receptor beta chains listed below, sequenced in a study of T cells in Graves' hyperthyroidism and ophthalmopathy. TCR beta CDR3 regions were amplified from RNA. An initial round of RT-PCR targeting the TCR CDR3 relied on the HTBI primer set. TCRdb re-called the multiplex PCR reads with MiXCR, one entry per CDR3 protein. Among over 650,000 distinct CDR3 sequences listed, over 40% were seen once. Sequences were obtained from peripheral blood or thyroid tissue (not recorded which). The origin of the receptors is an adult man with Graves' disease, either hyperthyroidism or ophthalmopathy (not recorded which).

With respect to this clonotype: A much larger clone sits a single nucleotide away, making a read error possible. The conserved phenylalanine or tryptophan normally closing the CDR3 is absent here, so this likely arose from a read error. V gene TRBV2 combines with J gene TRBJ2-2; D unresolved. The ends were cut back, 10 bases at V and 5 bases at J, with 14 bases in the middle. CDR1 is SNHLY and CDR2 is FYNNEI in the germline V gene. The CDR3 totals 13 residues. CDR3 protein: CANAPYSTGELFL. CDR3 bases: TGTGCCAACGCCCCCTATTCGACCGGGGAGCTGTTTCTT.

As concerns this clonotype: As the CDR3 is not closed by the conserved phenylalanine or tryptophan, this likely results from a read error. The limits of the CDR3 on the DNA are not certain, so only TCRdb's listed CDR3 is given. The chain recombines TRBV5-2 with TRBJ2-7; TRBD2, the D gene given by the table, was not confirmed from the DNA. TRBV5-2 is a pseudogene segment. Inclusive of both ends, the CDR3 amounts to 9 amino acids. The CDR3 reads CASKKRGLA.

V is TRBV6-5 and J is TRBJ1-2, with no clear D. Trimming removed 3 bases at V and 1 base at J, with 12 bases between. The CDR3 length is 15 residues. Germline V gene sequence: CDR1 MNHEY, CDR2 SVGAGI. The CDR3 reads CASSYSLNNNYGYTF. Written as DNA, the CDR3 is TGTGCCAGCAGTTATTCCCTCAACAATAACTATGGCTACACCTTC.

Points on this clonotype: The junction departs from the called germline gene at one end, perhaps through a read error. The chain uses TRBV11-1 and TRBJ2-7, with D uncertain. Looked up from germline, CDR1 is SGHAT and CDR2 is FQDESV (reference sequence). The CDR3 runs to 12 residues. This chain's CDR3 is CASSRTPYEQCF. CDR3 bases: TGTGCCAGCAGCAGGACCCCCTACGAGCAGTGCTTC.

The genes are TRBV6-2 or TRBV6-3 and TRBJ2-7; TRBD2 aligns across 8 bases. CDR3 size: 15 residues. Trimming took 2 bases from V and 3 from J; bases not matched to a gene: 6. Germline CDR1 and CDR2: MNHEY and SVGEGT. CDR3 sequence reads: CASSYAREAFYEQYF. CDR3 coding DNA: TGTGCCAGCAGTTACGCGCGGGAGGCCTTCTACGAGCAGTACTTC.

The CDR3 spells CSAPPAPGLATYEQYF. The CDR3 nucleotides read TGCAGTGCCCCTCCCGCTCCGGGACTAGCGACCTACGAGCAGTACTTC. This sequence joins TRBV20-1 and TRBJ2-7; 10 bases fit TRBD2. This CDR3 is 16 amino acids long. Germline assignment: CDR1 DFQATT and CDR2 SNEGSKA (reference sequence). The V and J ends lost 6 bases and 2 bases, in that order; junction bases with no gene match: 13.

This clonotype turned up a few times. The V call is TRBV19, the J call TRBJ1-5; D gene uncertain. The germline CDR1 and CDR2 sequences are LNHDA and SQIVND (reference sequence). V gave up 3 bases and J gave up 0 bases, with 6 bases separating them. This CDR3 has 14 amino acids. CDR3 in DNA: TGTGCCAGTAGTATCTGGGATAGCAATCAGCCCCAGCATTTT. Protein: CASSIWDSNQPQHF.

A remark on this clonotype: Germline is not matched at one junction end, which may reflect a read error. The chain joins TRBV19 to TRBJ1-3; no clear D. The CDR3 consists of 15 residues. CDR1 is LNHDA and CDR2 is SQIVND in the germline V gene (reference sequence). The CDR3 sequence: CASGERFRSGNTVYF. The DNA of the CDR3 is TGTGCCAGCGGGGAGAGATTCAGGTCTGGAAACACCGTATATTTT.

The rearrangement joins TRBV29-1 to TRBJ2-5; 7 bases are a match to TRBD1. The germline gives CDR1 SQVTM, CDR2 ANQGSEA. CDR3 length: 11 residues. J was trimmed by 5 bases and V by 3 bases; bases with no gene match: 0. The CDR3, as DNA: TGCAGCGTTGAGGGACAGGAGACCCAGTACTTC. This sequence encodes CSVEGQETQYF.

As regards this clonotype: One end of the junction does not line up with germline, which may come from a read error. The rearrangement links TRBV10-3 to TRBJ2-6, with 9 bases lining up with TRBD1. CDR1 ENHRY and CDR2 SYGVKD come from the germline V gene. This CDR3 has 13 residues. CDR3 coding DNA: TGTGCCATCAGTGTGGGGACAGGGAGGACTGAAGCTTTC. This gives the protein CAISVGTGRTEAF.